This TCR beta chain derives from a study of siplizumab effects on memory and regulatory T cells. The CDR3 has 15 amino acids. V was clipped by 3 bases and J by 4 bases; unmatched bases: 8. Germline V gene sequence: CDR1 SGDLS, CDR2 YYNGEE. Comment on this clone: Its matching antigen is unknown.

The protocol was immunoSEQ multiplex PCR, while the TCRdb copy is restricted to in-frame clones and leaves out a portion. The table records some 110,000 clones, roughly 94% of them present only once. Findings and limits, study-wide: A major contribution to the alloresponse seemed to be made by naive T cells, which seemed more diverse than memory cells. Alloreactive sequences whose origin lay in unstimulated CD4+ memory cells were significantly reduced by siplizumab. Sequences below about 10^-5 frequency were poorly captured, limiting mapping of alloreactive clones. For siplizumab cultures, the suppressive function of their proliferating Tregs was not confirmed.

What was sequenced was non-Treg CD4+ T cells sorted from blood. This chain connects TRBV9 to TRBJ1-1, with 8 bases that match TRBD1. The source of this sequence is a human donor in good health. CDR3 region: CASSAGTGLFTEAFF. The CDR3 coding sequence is TGTGCCAGCAGCGCGGGGACAGGACTCTTCACTGAAGCTTTCTTT.